These 10 T cell receptor beta chains were sequenced from one sample in a study of molecular identifiers for immune sequencing clone quantification. One entry per CDR3 protein results from TCRdb running MiXCR on the PCR reads. In the table there are some 650,000 distinct CDR3 sequences, 15% to 20% of which are singletons. The sample was naive CD8+ T cells from blood, with Jurkat cell RNA spiked in. As to subset: FACS-sorted CD8+CD4-CCR7+CD45RA+ naive T cells. The receptor source for this set is a human donor in good health. Some libraries in this study had Jurkat cell RNA spiked in.

There are many counts of this clonotype. The chain joins TRBV20-1 to TRBJ2-4, with TRBD2 matching over 8 bases. The V gene end was trimmed by 0 bases and the J gene end by 0 bases; junction bases not matched to a gene: 7. CDR3 length: 17 amino acids. The germline gives CDR1 DFQATT, CDR2 SNEGSKA (reference sequence). The CDR3 DNA reads TGCAGTGCTAGAGAAGCGGGAGAAGCCCTAGCCAAAAACATTCAGTACTTC. Amino acid sequence: CSAREAGEALAKNIQYF.

At least ten counts were recorded for this clonotype. The CDR3 is CSVEEVNDEQYF. In DNA form, the CDR3 reads TGCAGCGTTGAAGAAGTAAACGACGAGCAGTACTTC. The chain combines TRBV29-1 with TRBJ2-7, with D unresolved. CDR3 length equals 12 residues. CDR1 is SQVTM and CDR2 is ANQGSEA in the germline V gene. V dropped 0 bases and J dropped 5 bases, with 8 bases sitting between them.

The rearrangement links TRBV5-5 to TRBJ2-4; TRBD1 might be the D (6 bases). The CDR3 spans 14 residues. Trimming took 1 base from V and 8 from J, leaving 13 bases between them. From germline, CDR1 is SGHKS and CDR2 YYEKEE (reference sequence). The CDR3 reads CASSLRQVGDIQYF. The CDR3 DNA reads as TGTGCCAGCAGCTTGAGACAGGTGGGGGACATTCAGTACTTC. Drawing the rest from reference TRBV5-5 and TRBJ2-4, the complete variable domain is DAGVTQSPTHLIKTRGQQVTLRCSPISGHKSVSWYQQVLGQGPQFIFQYYEKEERGRGNFPDRFSARQFPNYSSELNVNALLLGDSALYLCASSLRQVGDIQYFGAGTRLSVL.

V gene TRBV7-9 combines with J gene TRBJ1-6; 10 bases map to TRBD1. This CDR3 contains 18 residues. The V and J ends lost 3 bases and 0 bases, in that order; junction bases with no gene match: 5. Germline loops: CDR1 SEHNR, CDR2 FQNEAQ (reference sequence). The CDR3 region has the DNA TGTGCCAGCAGCTTCCCGGGACAGGGGAGCTCCTATAATTCACCCCTCCACTTT. This translates into CASSFPGQGSSYNSPLHF.

This clonotype was seen many times. This chain links TRBV3-1 with TRBJ1-1; D perhaps matches TRBD1 (5 bases). CDR3 length: 16 residues. Germline lookup yields CDR1 LGHDT and CDR2 YNNKEL (reference sequence). V dropped 1 base and J dropped 1 base, with 13 bases sitting between them. The CDR3 bases are TGTGCCAGCAGCCAAGCAGGGCGGGGAGAGAACACTGAAGCTTTCTTT. Its protein is CASSQAGRGENTEAFF.

The table lists this clonotype with a count of one. This may be a read error, as it is one base from a much larger clone. Since the CDR3 does not end with the conserved phenylalanine or tryptophan, this likely comes from a read error. The chain carries TRBV28 and TRBJ1-6, with D maybe TRBD1 (5 bases). The germline V and J ends were trimmed by 5 bases and 6 bases, with 11 bases remaining between them. The CDR3 totals 14 residues. CDR1 MDHEN and CDR2 SYDVKM come from the germline V gene. CDR3 in amino acids: CASSGTALNSPLHL. The CDR3 nucleotides are TGTGCCAGCAGTGGGACTGCCCTTAATTCACCCCTCCACCTT.

With regard to this clonotype: At one end the junction does not follow the germline gene, possibly because of a read error. This CDR3 is CASSPEDGNQPKHF. DNA for the CDR3: TGTGCCAGCAGCCCGGAAGATGGGAATCAGCCCAAGCATTTT. The rearrangement joins TRBV27 to TRBJ1-5, with no clear D. The CDR3 covers 14 residues. CDR1 is MNHEY, CDR2 SMNVEV, per germline (reference sequence).

The chain couples TRBV5-4 to TRBJ2-1; 7 nucleotides match TRBD1. V gave up 0 bases and J gave up 4 bases; unmatched junction bases: 7. This CDR3 region has 16 residues. Germline-derived CDR1 and CDR2 are SGHNT and YYREEE (reference sequence). CDR3 coding DNA: TGTGCCAGCAGCTTGGAGCTAGGGGGCGCGTACAATGAGCAGTTCTTC. This translates into CASSLELGGAYNEQFF.

Comment on this clonotype: A much larger clone is a single base away; this may be a read error. V and J are TRBV2 and TRBJ1-1; D uncertain. This CDR3 spans 15 amino acids. Germline CDR1 reads SNHLY; CDR2 reads FYNNEI. Here the CDR3 reads CASSEAPAILSEALF. The CDR3 DNA is TGTGCCAGCAGTGAAGCCCCGGCGATTTTAAGTGAAGCTCTCTTT.

A note on this clonotype: This sequence may be a read error, since a much larger clone differs from it by one base. J is TRBJ2-7 and V is TRBV7-6; 11 nucleotides align to TRBD2. TRBJ2-1 explains the end of the DNA better; the J call may be wrong. There are 15 residues in the CDR3. In germline, CDR1 is SGHVS, CDR2 FNYEAQ. The chain's CDR3 is CASSISGGAYDEQFF. The CDR3 nucleotides read TGTGCCAGCAGCATTAGCGGGGGGGCTTACGACGAGCAGTTCTTC.